Listed here are 19 T cell receptor beta chains from one sample, sequenced in a study of OX40 agonist ivuxolimab in advanced cancers. Profiling relied on immunoSEQ multiplex PCR, and the TCRdb table lists in-frame clones only, not all of them. The profile shows approximately 62,000 clones, about 91% of them singletons. The sequenced sample was CD4+ or CD8+ T cells sorted from blood, obtained in a trial of the OX40 agonist ivuxolimab. The origin of the receptors is an adult with an advanced solid tumor such as melanoma, head and neck, liver or kidney cancer.

The rearrangement links TRBV19 to TRBJ2-1; no definite D call. The CDR3 is made up of 14 amino acids. With 4 bases removed from V and 6 bases from J, the gap between germline ends came to 13 bases. Germline V gene lookup returns CDR1 LNHDA and CDR2 SQIVND (reference sequence). CDR3: CASSKDPVGNEQFF. CDR3 nucleotides: TGTGCCAGTAGTAAGGACCCAGTGGGCAATGAGCAGTTCTTC.

The rearrangement joins TRBV27 to TRBJ2-7; 12 bases match TRBD2. V gave up 5 bases and J gave up 1 base; unmatched junction bases: 15. The V gene's germline CDR1 is MNHEY and CDR2 SMNVEV (reference sequence). The CDR3 is 19 amino acids. CDR3 protein: CASSPLTRLAGDASYEQYF. The CDR3 DNA follows: TGTGCCAGCAGTCCCCTTACCCGACTAGCGGGAGACGCTTCCTACGAGCAGTACTTC.

This chain joins TRBV2 and TRBJ2-5, with TRBD2 identical over 9 bases. CDR3 size: 16 residues. The V gene's germline CDR1 is SNHLY and CDR2 FYNNEI. The V segment lost 4 bases and the J segment 10 bases; nucleotides outside the gene matches: 16. As DNA, the CDR3 is TGTGCCAGCAGTGGCCCTAGCGGGGCAGTCAGAGTTGACCAGTACTTC. Translated, it gives CASSGPSGAVRVDQYF.

This clone appeared once. The CDR3 nucleotides are TGTGCCAGCAGTTCCTACTACGAGCAGTACTTC. This sequence encodes CASSSYYEQYF. The chain links TRBV7-8 to TRBJ2-7; D gene unclear. The CDR3 totals 11 residues. V gave up 6 bases and J gave up 3 bases, with 6 bases separating them. The V gene's germline CDR1 is SGHVS and CDR2 FQNEAQ.

This chain uses TRBV9 with TRBJ2-7; 11 nucleotides line up with TRBD2. Germline loops: CDR1 SGDLS, CDR2 YYNGEE. The CDR3 is made up of 14 amino acids. The ends lost 5 bases at V and 1 base at J; junction bases unmatched: 2. CDR3 sequence reads: CASSGTSGSYEQYF. The CDR3 DNA follows: TGTGCCAGCAGTGGGACTAGCGGTTCCTACGAGCAGTACTTC.

The rearrangement links TRBV7-9 to TRBJ2-3; the D call may be TRBD1 or TRBD2 (5 bases each). The length of the CDR3 is 17 residues. From germline, CDR1 is SEHNR and CDR2 FQNEAQ (reference sequence). V shed 2 bases and J shed 3 bases, with 18 bases lying between them. As DNA, the CDR3 is TGTGCCAGCAGCTTAAGTGGGACGGAACCTGGAACAGATACGCAGTATTTT. Protein: CASSLSGTEPGTDTQYF.

This rearrangement joins TRBV2 to TRBJ2-2; no reliable D call. CDR3 length equals 13 residues. V shed 11 bases and J shed 2 bases, with 12 bases lying between them. From germline, CDR1 is SNHLY and CDR2 FYNNEI. CDR3 sequence: CARQGPNTGELFF. Here the CDR3 DNA reads TGTGCCCGGCAAGGACCAAACACCGGGGAGCTGTTTTTT.

The chain joins TRBV27 to TRBJ2-7, with D perhaps matching TRBD1 or TRBD2 (5 bases each). Per germline, CDR1 MNHEY and CDR2 SMNVEV (reference sequence). CDR3 length: 13 residues. With 4 bases removed from V and 4 bases from J, the gap between germline ends came to 11 bases. The CDR3 loop reads CASSSGGGYEQYF. For the CDR3, the DNA is TGTGCCAGCAGTTCTGGGGGTGGGTACGAGCAGTACTTC.

V gene TRBV2 combines with J gene TRBJ1-5; tentatively, D is TRBD1 (5 bases). The CDR3 loop spans 14 amino acids. With 2 bases removed from V and 1 base from J, the gap between germline ends came to 6 bases. Germline assignment: CDR1 SNHLY and CDR2 FYNNEI. The CDR3 loop is CASSEQGSNQPQHF. The DNA of the CDR3 is TGTGCCAGCAGTGAACAGGGAAGCAATCAGCCCCAGCATTTT.

DNA of the CDR3: TGTGCCTGGAGTCCTCGGCCCCAAGGGGGATATGGCTACACCTTC. Its protein is CAWSPRPQGGYGYTF. This chain joins TRBV30 and TRBJ1-2, with D perhaps matching TRBD1 (6 bases). CDR1 GTSNPN and CDR2 SVGIG come from the germline V gene (reference sequence). V lost 2 bases and J 5 bases, leaving 18 bases between the germline ends. The CDR3 runs 15 residues.

The rearrangement joins TRBV2 to TRBJ2-1; the D is unclear. Per the germline V gene, CDR1 is SNHLY and CDR2 is FYNNEI. CDR3 length equals 12 residues. The V end was cut by 4 bases, the J end by 8 bases, with 9 bases between. The CDR3 bases are TGTGCCAGCAGTGGAGGCTTCGATGAGCAGTTCTTC. Translated: CASSGGFDEQFF. The full variable domain, its missing parts supplied by reference TRBV2 and TRBJ2-1, is EPEVTQTPSHQVTQMGQEVILRCVPISNHLYFYWYRQILGQKVEFLVSFYNNEISEKSEIFDDQFSVERPDGSNFTLKIRSTKLEDSAMYFCASSGGFDEQFFGPGTRLTVL.

V usage is TRBV5-1 and J usage is TRBJ1-2; 7 bases are a match to TRBD1. In germline, CDR1 is SGHRS, CDR2 YFSETQ. This CDR3 has 15 amino acids. J was trimmed by 7 bases and V by 0 bases; bases with no gene match: 9. CDR3 sequence reads: CASSLGDSAVSGYTF. Here the CDR3 DNA reads TGCGCCAGCAGCTTGGGGGACAGTGCCGTAAGTGGCTACACCTTC.

This chain links TRBV6-5 with TRBJ2-3; no definite D call. The CDR3 length is 15 residues. Germline V gene sequence: CDR1 MNHEY, CDR2 SVGAGI. Trimming left V 2 bases short and J 0 bases short, with 9 bases between. The CDR3 reads CASSYAASSTDTQYF. The CDR3 nucleotides read TGTGCCAGCAGTTACGCGGCCTCTAGCACAGATACGCAGTATTTT.

The chain joins TRBV6-6 to TRBJ2-1; D may be TRBD2 (5 bases). The CDR3 is 14 residues long. V lost 2 bases and J 6 bases, leaving 11 bases between the germline ends. Germline values: CDR1 MNHNY, CDR2 SVGAGI (reference sequence). CDR3 nucleotides: TGTGCCAGCAGTTACGGGAGTGAGGTCAATGAGCAGTTCTTC. Its protein product is CASSYGSEVNEQFF.

The V and J genes are TRBV29-1 and TRBJ2-4; 12 nucleotides match TRBD1. There are 16 residues in the CDR3. With 8 bases clipped from V and 2 bases from J, the junction kept 10 bases outside the gene matches. CDR1 and CDR2 (germline): SQVTM, ANQGSEA. DNA of the CDR3: TGCAGCACGACCGGGACAGGGGGCGAAACCAAAAACATTCAGTACTTC. Translated: CSTTGTGGETKNIQYF.

The rearrangement links TRBV6-4 to TRBJ1-2; D is perhaps TRBD1 (5 bases). V was trimmed by 0 bases and J by 5 bases, leaving 16 bases between them. In germline, CDR1 is MRHNA, CDR2 SNTAGT. The CDR3 contains 16 residues. Written as DNA, the CDR3 is TGTGCCAGCAGTGACTCGAAAGACGGGGGTTGGTATGGCTACACCTTC. Translated, it gives CASSDSKDGGWYGYTF.

V gene TRBV27 combines with J gene TRBJ2-7, with 9 bases identical to TRBD2. Germline V CDR1 and CDR2: MNHEY, SMNVEV (reference sequence). V trimming: 4 bases; J trimming: 2 bases; junction bases outside the gene matches: 9. The CDR3 is made up of 16 amino acids. In DNA form, the CDR3 reads TGTGCCAGCAGTTCGCTTAGCGGGAGAAGGGCCTACGAGCAGTACTTC. Its protein product is CASSSLSGRRAYEQYF.

CDR3 loop: CASSMGGGIGEKLFF. CDR3 sequence (DNA): TGTGCCAGTAGTATGGGAGGGGGAATAGGTGAAAAACTGTTTTTT. The J gene is TRBJ1-4, the V gene TRBV19, with TRBD1 as a possible D gene (6 bases). Germline CDR1 is LNHDA and CDR2 is SQIVND (reference sequence). Trimming shortened V by 3 bases and J by 7 bases, and 15 bases separated the two germline ends. The CDR3 extends over 15 amino acids.

The rearrangement joins TRBV6-5 to TRBJ1-1, with 7 bases fitting TRBD1. The germline gives CDR1 MNHEY, CDR2 SVGAGI. The V gene end was trimmed by 3 bases and the J gene end by 4 bases; junction bases not matched to a gene: 8. CDR3 length equals 15 residues. This chain's CDR3 is CASSYSTGWITEAFF. The CDR3 bases are TGTGCCAGCAGTTATTCGACAGGGTGGATCACTGAAGCTTTCTTT.